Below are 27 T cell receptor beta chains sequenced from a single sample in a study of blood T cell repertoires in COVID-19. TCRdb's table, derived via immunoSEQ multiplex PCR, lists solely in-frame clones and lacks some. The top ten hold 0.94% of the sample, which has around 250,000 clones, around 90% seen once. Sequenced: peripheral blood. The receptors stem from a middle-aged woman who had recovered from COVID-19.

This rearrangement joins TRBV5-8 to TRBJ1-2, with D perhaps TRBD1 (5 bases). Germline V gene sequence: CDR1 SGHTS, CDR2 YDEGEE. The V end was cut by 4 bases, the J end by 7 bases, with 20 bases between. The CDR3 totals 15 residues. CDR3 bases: TGTGCCAGCAGCCCGTTCGGGGGATACCTGAGTGGCTACACCTTC. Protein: CASSPFGGYLSGYTF. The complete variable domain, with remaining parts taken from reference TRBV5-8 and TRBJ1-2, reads EAGVTQSPTHLIKTRGQQATLRCSPISGHTSVYWYQQALGLGLQFLLWYDEGEERNRGNFPPRFSGRQFPNYSSELNVNALELEDSALYLCASSPFGGYLSGYTFGSGTRLTVV.

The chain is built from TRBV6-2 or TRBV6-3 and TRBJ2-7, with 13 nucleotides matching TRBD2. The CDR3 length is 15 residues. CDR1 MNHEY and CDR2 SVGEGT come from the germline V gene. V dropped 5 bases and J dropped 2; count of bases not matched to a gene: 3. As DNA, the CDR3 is TGTGCCAGCAGTACCGGACTAGCGGGAGCCTACGAGCAGTACTTC. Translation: CASSTGLAGAYEQYF.

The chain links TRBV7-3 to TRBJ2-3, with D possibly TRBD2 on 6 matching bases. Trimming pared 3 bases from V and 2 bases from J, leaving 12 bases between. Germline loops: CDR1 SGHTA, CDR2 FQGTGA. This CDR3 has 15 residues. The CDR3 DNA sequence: TGTGCCAGCAGCTTGCGGGGTGGATTCACAGATACGCAGTATTTT. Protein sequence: CASSLRGGFTDTQYF.

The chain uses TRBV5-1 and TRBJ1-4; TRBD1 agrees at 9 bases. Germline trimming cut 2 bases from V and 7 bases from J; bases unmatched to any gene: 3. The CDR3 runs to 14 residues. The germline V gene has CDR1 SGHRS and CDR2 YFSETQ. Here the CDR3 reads CASSLTGGFEKLFF. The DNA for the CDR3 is TGCGCCAGCAGCTTAACAGGGGGCTTTGAAAAACTGTTTTTT.

CDR3 DNA sequence: TGTGCCAGCTCACCAGTACAGGGCAATCAGCCCCAGCATTTT. It yields the protein CASSPVQGNQPQHF. The rearrangement links TRBV18 to TRBJ1-5; D might be TRBD1 (5 bases). The V and J ends lost 2 bases and 2 bases respectively, with 7 bases between them. The CDR3 sequence is 14 residues long. Germline CDR1 is KGHSH and CDR2 is LQKENI.

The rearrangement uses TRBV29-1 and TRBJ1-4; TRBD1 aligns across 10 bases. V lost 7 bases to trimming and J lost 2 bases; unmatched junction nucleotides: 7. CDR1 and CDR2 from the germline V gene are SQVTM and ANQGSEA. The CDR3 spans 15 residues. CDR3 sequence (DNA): TGCAGCGCACTGACAGGGGGCCGGACTAATGAAAAACTGTTTTTT. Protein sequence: CSALTGGRTNEKLFF.

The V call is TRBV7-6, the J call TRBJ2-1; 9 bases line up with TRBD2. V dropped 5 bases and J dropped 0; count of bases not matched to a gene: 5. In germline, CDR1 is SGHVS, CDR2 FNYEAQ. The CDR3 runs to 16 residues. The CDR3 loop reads CASSQLSGSSYNEQFF. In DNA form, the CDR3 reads TGTGCCAGCAGCCAACTTAGCGGGAGCTCCTACAATGAGCAGTTCTTC.

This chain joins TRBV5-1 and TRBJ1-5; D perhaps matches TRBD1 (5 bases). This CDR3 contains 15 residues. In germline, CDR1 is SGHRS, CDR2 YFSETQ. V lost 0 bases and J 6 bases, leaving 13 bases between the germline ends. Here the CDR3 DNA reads TGCGCCAGCAGCTTGGATCGGGGGGACGGTCAGCCCCAGCATTTT. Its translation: CASSLDRGDGQPQHF.

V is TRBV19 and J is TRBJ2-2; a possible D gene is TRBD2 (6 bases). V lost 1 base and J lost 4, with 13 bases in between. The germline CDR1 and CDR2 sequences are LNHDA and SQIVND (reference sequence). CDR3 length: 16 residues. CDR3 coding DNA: TGTGCCAGTAGTATAGTGGAGCGGGCCCTCACCGGGGAGCTGTTTTTT. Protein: CASSIVERALTGELFF. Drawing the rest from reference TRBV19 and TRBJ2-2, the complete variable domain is DGGITQSPKYLFRKEGQNVTLSCEQNLNHDAMYWYRQDPGQGLRLIYYSQIVNDFQKGDIAEGYSVSREKKESFPLTVTSAQKNPTAFYLCASSIVERALTGELFFGEGSRLTVL.

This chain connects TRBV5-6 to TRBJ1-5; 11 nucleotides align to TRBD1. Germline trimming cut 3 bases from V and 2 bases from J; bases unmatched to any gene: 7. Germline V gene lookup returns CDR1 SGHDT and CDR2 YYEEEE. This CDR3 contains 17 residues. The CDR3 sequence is CASSYGDRGVGNQPQHF. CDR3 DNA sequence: TGTGCCAGCAGCTACGGGGACAGGGGGGTCGGCAATCAGCCCCAGCATTTT.

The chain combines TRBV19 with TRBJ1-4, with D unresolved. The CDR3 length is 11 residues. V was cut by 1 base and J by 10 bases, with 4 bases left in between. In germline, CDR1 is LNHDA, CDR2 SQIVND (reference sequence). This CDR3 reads CASSIVGKLFF. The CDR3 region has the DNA TGTGCCAGTAGTATAGTCGGAAAACTGTTTTTT.

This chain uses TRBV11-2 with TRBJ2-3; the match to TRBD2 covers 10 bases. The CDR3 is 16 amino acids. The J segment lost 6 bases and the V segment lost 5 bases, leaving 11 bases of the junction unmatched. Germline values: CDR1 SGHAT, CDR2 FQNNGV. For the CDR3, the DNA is TGTGCCAGCAGCGGGGGGACTAGCGTCTCCCCGGATACGCAGTATTTT. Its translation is CASSGGTSVSPDTQYF.

The CDR3: CASSSNLAESYNEQFF. As DNA, the CDR3 is TGCGCCAGCAGCTCCAACCTAGCGGAGTCCTACAATGAGCAGTTCTTC. This chain uses TRBV5-1 with TRBJ2-1; the match to TRBD2 covers 7 bases. V gave up 3 bases and J gave up 1 base; unmatched junction bases: 7. The V gene's germline CDR1 is SGHRS and CDR2 YFSETQ. This CDR3 spans 16 amino acids.

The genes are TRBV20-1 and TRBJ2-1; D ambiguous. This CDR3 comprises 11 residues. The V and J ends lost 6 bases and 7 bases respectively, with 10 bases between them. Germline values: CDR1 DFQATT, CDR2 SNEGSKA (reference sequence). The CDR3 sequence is CSARPHNEQFF. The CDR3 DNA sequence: TGCAGTGCCAGACCACATAATGAGCAGTTCTTC.

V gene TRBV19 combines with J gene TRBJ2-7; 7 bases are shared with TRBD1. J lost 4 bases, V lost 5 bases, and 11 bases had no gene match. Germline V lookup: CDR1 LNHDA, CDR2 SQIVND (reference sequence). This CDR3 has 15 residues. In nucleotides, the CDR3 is TGTGCCAGTAGTTTCTCAACAGGGGAGTGGTACGAGCAGTACTTC. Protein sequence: CASSFSTGEWYEQYF.

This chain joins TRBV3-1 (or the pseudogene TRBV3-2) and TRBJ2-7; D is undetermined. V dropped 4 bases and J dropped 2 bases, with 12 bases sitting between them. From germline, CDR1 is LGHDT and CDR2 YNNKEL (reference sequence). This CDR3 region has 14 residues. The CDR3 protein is CASSRADGAYEQYF. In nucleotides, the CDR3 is TGTGCCAGCAGCCGCGCCGACGGAGCCTACGAGCAGTACTTC.

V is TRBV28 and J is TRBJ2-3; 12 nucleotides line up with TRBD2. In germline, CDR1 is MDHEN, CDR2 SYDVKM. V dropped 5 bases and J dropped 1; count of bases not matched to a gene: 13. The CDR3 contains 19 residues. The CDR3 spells CASSGGIRTSGKGTDTQYF. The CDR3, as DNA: TGTGCCAGCAGTGGTGGTATTAGGACTAGCGGGAAGGGCACAGATACGCAGTATTTT.

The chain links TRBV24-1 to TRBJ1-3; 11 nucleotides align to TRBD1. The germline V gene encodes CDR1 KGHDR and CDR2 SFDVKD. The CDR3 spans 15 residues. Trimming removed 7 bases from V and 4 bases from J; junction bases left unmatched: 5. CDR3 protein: CATRRDRGFGNTIYF. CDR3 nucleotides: TGTGCCACCAGAAGGGACAGGGGGTTCGGAAACACCATATATTTT.

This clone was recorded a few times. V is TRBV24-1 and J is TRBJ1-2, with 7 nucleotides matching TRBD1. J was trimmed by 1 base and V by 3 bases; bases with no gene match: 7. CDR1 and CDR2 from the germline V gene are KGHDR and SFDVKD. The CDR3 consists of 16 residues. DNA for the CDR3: TGTGCCACCAGTGATGGTAGACAGGGCGTTAACTATGGCTACACCTTC. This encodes CATSDGRQGVNYGYTF.

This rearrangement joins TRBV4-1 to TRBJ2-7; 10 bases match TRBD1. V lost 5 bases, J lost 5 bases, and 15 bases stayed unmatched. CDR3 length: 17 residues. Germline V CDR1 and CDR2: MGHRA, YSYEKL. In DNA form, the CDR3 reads TGCGCCAGCAGCTATCAATATTACGGGACAGGGGATAACGAGCAGTACTTC. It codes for CASSYQYYGTGDNEQYF.

In DNA form, the CDR3 reads TGTGCCAGCAGATTTACCATGGGACTAGCGGGAATGGAGCAGTACTTC. The encoded protein is CASRFTMGLAGMEQYF. The chain joins TRBV28 to TRBJ2-7; 13 positions agree with TRBD2. The length of the CDR3 is 16 residues. Germline V gene sequence: CDR1 MDHEN, CDR2 SYDVKM. V lost 6 bases to trimming and J lost 7 bases; unmatched junction nucleotides: 12.

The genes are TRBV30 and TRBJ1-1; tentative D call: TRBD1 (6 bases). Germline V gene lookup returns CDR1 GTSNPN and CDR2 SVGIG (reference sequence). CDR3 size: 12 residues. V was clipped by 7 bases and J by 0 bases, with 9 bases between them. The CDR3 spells CASDRLNTEAFF. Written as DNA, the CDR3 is TGTGCCTCTGACAGGTTGAACACTGAAGCTTTCTTT.

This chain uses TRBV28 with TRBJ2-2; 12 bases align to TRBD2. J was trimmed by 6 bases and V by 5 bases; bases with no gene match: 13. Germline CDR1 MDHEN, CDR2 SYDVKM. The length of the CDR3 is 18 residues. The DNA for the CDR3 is TGTGCCAGCAGTCCGTCCGGACTAGCGGGAAGAAGGGCCGGGGAGCTGTTTTTT. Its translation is CASSPSGLAGRRAGELFF.

In DNA form, the CDR3 reads TGTGCCTGGAGTGTACGGGCGGGCCAGGGGTTCTATGGCTACACCTTC. It yields the protein CAWSVRAGQGFYGYTF. V and J are TRBV30 and TRBJ1-2, with D perhaps matching TRBD1 (6 bases). Germline values: CDR1 GTSNPN, CDR2 SVGIG (reference sequence). V shed 0 bases and J shed 4 bases, with 18 bases lying between them. The CDR3 totals 16 residues.

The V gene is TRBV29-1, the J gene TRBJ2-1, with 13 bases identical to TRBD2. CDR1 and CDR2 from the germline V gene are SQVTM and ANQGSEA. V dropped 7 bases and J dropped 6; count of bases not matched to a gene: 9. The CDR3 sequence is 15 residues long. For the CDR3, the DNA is TGCAGCGCTCGGCCCGGACTAGCGGGGGTCAATGAGCAGTTCTTC. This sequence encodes CSARPGLAGVNEQFF.

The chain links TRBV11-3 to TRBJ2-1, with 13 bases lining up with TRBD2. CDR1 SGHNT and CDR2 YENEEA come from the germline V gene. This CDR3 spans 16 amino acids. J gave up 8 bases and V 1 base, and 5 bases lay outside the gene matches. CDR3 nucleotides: TGTGCCAGCAGCTTAGGGACTAGCGGGAGTCTGGATGAGCAGTTCTTC. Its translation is CASSLGTSGSLDEQFF.

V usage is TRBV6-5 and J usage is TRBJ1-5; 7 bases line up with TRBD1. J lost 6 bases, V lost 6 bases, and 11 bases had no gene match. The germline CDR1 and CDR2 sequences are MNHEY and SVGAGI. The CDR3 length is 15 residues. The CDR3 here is CASRATGFWGQPQHF. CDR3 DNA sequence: TGTGCCAGCAGAGCGACAGGGTTTTGGGGTCAGCCCCAGCATTTT.